This T cell receptor (beta chain) was documented in a study of blood T cells in healthy people across ages. Whole-study results and caveats: Per-million-T-cell TCR beta diversity fell roughly linearly with age.

Details on this clonotype: The antigen is unknown.

Primed by a sample-barcoded 5' primer and a J-beta primer mix, a second PCR proceeded for roughly 6 to 12 cycles. At least 3 million CDR3-containing paired-end reads were obtained per sample. TCRdb re-analysed the 5' RACE reads in MiXCR, keeping a single row per CDR3 protein. The sample has hundreds of thousands of distinct CDR3 sequences; around 34% are singletons. V was pared by 5 bases and J by 5 bases, with 8 bases of the junction left unmatched. Looked up from germline, CDR1 is SGHTA and CDR2 is FQGNSA. There are 15 residues in the CDR3. The chain combines TRBV7-2 with TRBJ2-1; 8 bases are a match to TRBD2. Sequenced sample: blood. The TCR sequence derives from a man aged 18 to 30 in good health. Here the CDR3 reads CASSPWAGGNNEQFF. DNA of the CDR3: TGTGCCAGCAGCCCCTGGGCGGGGGGCAACAATGAGCAGTTCTTC.